The rows below give T cell receptor beta chains drawn from one sample of a study of cytomegalovirus exposure and HLA in healthy donors. TCRdb keeps only in-frame clones here, not all; method: immunoSEQ multiplex PCR. This table has about 130,000 clones, just under 80% appearing once. Sequenced input: PBMCs. These receptors originate from a young man in good health and CMV-seronegative. CDR3s include the opening cysteine and the closing phenylalanine or tryptophan. Fields, in order: V gene, J gene, D gene, CDR3 protein, CDR3 DNA. The D gene is left open where the match is weak.

>TRBV6-1|TRBJ2-3|.
CASSEATGVDTQYF
TGTGCCAGCAGTGAAGCGACGGGGGTGGATACGCAGTATTTT
>TRBV5-1|TRBJ1-2|.
CASSFLVEDGYTF
TGCGCCAGCAGCTTTCTGGTGGAGGATGGCTACACCTTC
>TRBV7-2|TRBJ2-3|.
CASSLQRSTDTQYF
TGTGCCAGCAGCTTACAGCGGAGCACAGATACGCAGTATTTT
>TRBV4-3|TRBJ1-5|.
CASSHKHQGYQPQHF
TGCGCCAGCAGCCACAAGCACCAGGGTTACCAGCCCCAGCATTTT
>TRBV4-1|TRBJ2-5|.
CASSQGRVTETQYF
TGCGCCAGCAGCCAAGGCAGGGTAACAGAGACCCAGTACTTC
>TRBV13|TRBJ1-2|TRBD1
CASSLEFPGQGSYGYTF
TGTGCCAGCAGCTTAGAGTTTCCGGGACAGGGGAGCTATGGCTACACCTTC
>TRBV18|TRBJ2-1|.
CASSPPELASTAGLKQFF
TGTGCCAGCTCACCACCTGAGTTAGCCTCAACCGCGGGTCTAAAGCAGTTCTTC
>TRBV7-9|TRBJ2-7|.
CASSLYTDPSYEQYF
TGTGCCAGCAGTCTCTACACAGATCCTTCCTACGAGCAGTACTTC
>TRBV6-5|TRBJ1-1|.
CASSLGSNTEAFF
TGTGCCAGCAGTTTGGGCAGCAACACTGAAGCTTTCTTT
>TRBV27|TRBJ2-6|.
CASRRVSGANVLTF
TGTGCCAGTAGACGGGTTTCTGGGGCCAACGTCCTGACTTTC
>TRBV6-1|TRBJ1-1|.
CASSEVFLGVGTEAFF
TGTGCCAGCAGTGAAGTGTTCCTAGGCGTTGGAACTGAAGCTTTCTTT
>TRBV7-8|TRBJ1-6|.
CASSLQGGNSPLHF
TGTGCCAGCAGCCTGCAAGGGGGTAATTCACCCCTCCACTTT
>TRBV27|TRBJ1-6|.
CASKKQEWYSNSPLHF
TGTGCCTCAAAAAAGCAGGAATGGTACTCTAATTCACCCCTCCACTTT
>TRBV5-6|TRBJ1-2|TRBD1
CASSLGTGKGYTF
TGTGCCAGCAGCTTGGGGACAGGGAAGGGCTACACCTTC
>TRBV7-2|TRBJ2-1|TRBD2
CASSLGLASYNEQFF
TGTGCCAGCAGCTTAGGACTAGCCTCCTACAATGAGCAGTTCTTC
>TRBV9|TRBJ2-3|.
CASSVGGVLFTDTQYF
TGTGCCAGCAGCGTAGGCGGGGTCCTTTTCACAGATACGCAGTATTTT
>TRBV15|TRBJ1-1|.
CATRPGGTTEAFF
TGTGCCACCAGACCGGGGGGAACCACTGAAGCTTTCTTT
>TRBV29-1|TRBJ2-3|TRBD1
CSVPGQGAQDTQYF
TGCAGCGTACCGGGACAGGGGGCTCAGGATACGCAGTATTTT
>TRBV4-3|TRBJ1-1|TRBD1
CASRQGDNTEAFF
TGCGCCAGCAGACAGGGGGATAACACTGAAGCTTTCTTT